The rows below give T cell receptor beta chains drawn from one sample of a study of cytomegalovirus exposure and HLA in healthy donors. Assay: immunoSEQ multiplex PCR; the TCRdb copy retains only in-frame clones and omits some. The data contain about 230,000 clones, approximately 84% of them singletons. Input material: PBMCs. These receptors all come from a woman in her thirties or forties in good health and CMV-seronegative. The CDR3 runs from the conserved cysteine through the conserved F or W. D genes are given only for firm matches. Clone size is given for some rows only: seen once, a few or many times, or a class if the clone is expanded.

DNA	CDR3	J	V	size	D
TGTGCCAGCAGCTTGTTGTCCCCAGGGTTAGAGCAGTTCTTC	CASSLLSPGLEQFF	TRBJ2-1	TRBV5-8	-	-
TGTGCCAGCAGTTTCTTTAATGGAGAAGATGGCTACACCTTC	CASSFFNGEDGYTF	TRBJ1-2	TRBV28	-	-
TGCGCCAGCAGCTTCGCGGAATCAGATACGCAGTATTTT	CASSFAESDTQYF	TRBJ2-3	TRBV5-1	-	-
TGCGCCAGCAGCTTGACCGGGAATGCCTATGGCTACACCTTC	CASSLTGNAYGYTF	TRBJ1-2	TRBV5-1	-	-
TGTGCCAGCTTTGGGGGGGTCTCCTACGAGCAGTACTTC	CASFGGVSYEQYF	TRBJ2-7	TRBV6-1	-	TRBD2
TGCGCCAGCAGCTTGGCCCAGGGCTCTTCCGAGCAGTACTTC	CASSLAQGSSEQYF	TRBJ2-7	TRBV5-1	-	-
TGTGCCAGCAGGGGGGACATTGGTATAACCCAGTACTTC	CASRGDIGITQYF	TRBJ2-5	TRBV2	-	-
TGTGCCAGCAGCCAAGGCAGGGCTACCTACAATGAGCAGTTCTTC	CASSQGRATYNEQFF	TRBJ2-1	TRBV14	-	-
TGTGCCAGCAGCTTAGAACAGAACACTGAAGCTTTCTTT	CASSLEQNTEAFF	TRBJ1-1	TRBV7-9	few	-
TGCGCCAGCAGCCAAGATAAGCCCCCGACAGGTTCCCCCGACTACGAGCAGTACTTC	CASSQDKPPTGSPDYEQYF	TRBJ2-7	TRBV4-3	few	-
TGTGCTAGTGGTCTAGCGGGATCCACCGGGGAGCTGTTTTTT	CASGLAGSTGELFF	TRBJ2-2	TRBV12-5	-	TRBD2
TGTGCCAGCAGTGAAGCAGTTTCCTACGAGCAGTACTTC	CASSEAVSYEQYF	TRBJ2-7	TRBV6-1	-	-
TGTGCCAGCAGCTTGGGGGGGACTATGAACACTGAAGCTTTCTTT	CASSLGGTMNTEAFF	TRBJ1-1	TRBV5-4	few	-
TGTGCCAGCAGGGCAGACTACTCCTATAATTCACCCCTCCACTTT	CASRADYSYNSPLHF	TRBJ1-6	TRBV6-5	-	-
TGTGCCAGCCTACAGGGCCCTTCCTACGAGCAGTACTTC	CASLQGPSYEQYF	TRBJ2-7	TRBV6-1	-	-
TGTGCCAGCAGCAGACCGGGACAGGGATTTAGCTCTGGAAACACCATATATTTT	CASSRPGQGFSSGNTIYF	TRBJ1-3	TRBV28	-	TRBD1
TGTGCCAGCAGTTCGGGACTAGCGGGGCTACAAGAGACCCAGTACTTC	CASSSGLAGLQETQYF	TRBJ2-5	TRBV28	few	TRBD2
TGTGCCAGCAGCATAGGGGGCAGCTCCTACGAGCAGTACTTC	CASSIGGSSYEQYF	TRBJ2-7	TRBV7-3	-	TRBD1
TGCAGCGTCTACCCCGGAGCGAGCGGGGGGGCCGTGAGGTCCTACAATGAGCAGTTCTTC	CSVYPGASGGAVRSYNEQFF	TRBJ2-1	TRBV29-1	-	TRBD2
TGTGCCAGCAGAAGAATGAACACGGAAAAACTGTTTTTT	CASRRMNTEKLFF	TRBJ1-4	TRBV27	-	-
TGTGCCAGCAGTTTAAGTGCGGCAGGGGGCTCGAATACGCAGTATTTT	CASSLSAAGGSNTQYF	TRBJ2-3	TRBV27	-	TRBD1
TGTGCCAGCAGTTACGACGGGGACACTGAAGCTTTCTTT	CASSYDGDTEAFF	TRBJ1-1	TRBV6-6	few	-
TGTGCCAGCAGCGTAAGCCAGGGGGCCCTTGGCACTGAAGCTTTCTTT	CASSVSQGALGTEAFF	TRBJ1-1	TRBV7-2	-	TRBD1
TGTGCCAGCAGTTATGGGACAGGTCAAGAGACCCAGTACTTC	CASSYGTGQETQYF	TRBJ2-5	TRBV27	-	TRBD1
TGCGCCAGCAGTCTAGCGGGGGTGGAGACCCAGTACTTC	CASSLAGVETQYF	TRBJ2-5	TRBV10-2	few	TRBD2
TGTGCCAGCACTCCGCTTGGGGCCAACACTGAAGCTTTCTTT	CASTPLGANTEAFF	TRBJ1-1	TRBV6-5	-	-
TGCAGCTCCCCAGGGAATTCCTACGAGCAGTACTTC	CSSPGNSYEQYF	TRBJ2-7	TRBV29-1	-	-